This T cell receptor (beta chain) was captured in a study of Ad26.COV2.S vaccination and SARS-CoV-2 variants. Produced via immunoSEQ multiplex PCR; TCRdb's table is partial and in-frame only. The sample holds fewer than 400,000 clones, roughly 90% seen once. The treatment was: about 20 received Ad26.COV2.S at low or high dose, single or two shots; 5 received placebo; per-sample allocation not given. Sampling was done on day 63 after the first vaccine or placebo injection. The sample was peripheral blood, taken in a trial of Ad26.COV2.S vaccine versus placebo. This clonotype originated in a person between 18 and 59 years old who received the Ad26.COV2.S COVID-19 vaccine or a placebo.

The DNA for the CDR3 is TGCGCCAGCAGCCCTGACAGGGTAGGGACCTACAATGAGCAGTTCTTC. It encodes CASSPDRVGTYNEQFF. This sequence joins TRBV5-1 and TRBJ2-1; 7 bases are shared with TRBD1. After removal of 4 bases from V and 2 bases from J, the junction contained 9 bases not matched to a gene. Germline lookup yields CDR1 SGHRS and CDR2 YFSETQ. The CDR3 runs to 16 residues.